This T cell receptor (beta chain) was observed in a study of T cell changes during pregnancy in multiple sclerosis. Assay used: immunoSEQ multiplex PCR; TCRdb lists only in-frame clones, some missing. The sample has more than 85,000 clones; around 92% are singletons. This CDR3 is 10 amino acids long. Germline V gene sequence: CDR1 SNHLY, CDR2 FYNNEI. The J segment lost 12 bases and the V segment lost 8 bases, leaving 4 bases of the junction unmatched. This chain links TRBV2 with TRBJ2-1; 7 nucleotides agree with TRBD2. The specimen comprised peripheral blood, sampled before pregnancy. The TCR was taken from a female donor with multiple sclerosis, enrolled in a pregnancy study. The CDR3 nucleotides are TGTGCCAGCCGCCGGGGGGTGCAGTTCTTC. It specifies CASRRGVQFF.